Presented here are 15 T cell receptor beta chains from one specimen sequenced in a study of identical twins. MiXCR was run by TCRdb on the 5' RACE reads, yielding one entry per CDR3 protein. The sample has about 250,000 distinct CDR3 sequences; approximately 7.8% are singletons. The sample was also linked to a second study, of yellow fever vaccine responses in identical twins.

Material for sequencing was CD8+ T cells sorted from blood. The origin of the receptors is a woman under 30 in good health.

This clonotype was detected only a few times. V usage is TRBV7-9 and J usage is TRBJ2-5, with 8 bases aligning to TRBD2. Losses at the gene ends were 8 bases for V and 3 bases for J; bases not matched to a gene: 8. Germline CDR1 is SEHNR and CDR2 is FQNEAQ (reference sequence). The CDR3 extends over 14 amino acids. This chain's CDR3 is CASQPGGPEETQYF. For the CDR3, the DNA is TGTGCCAGCCAGCCGGGAGGGCCGGAAGAGACCCAGTACTTC. Using reference TRBV7-9 and TRBJ2-5 for the parts outside the CDR3, the full variable domain is DTGVSQNPRHKITKRGQNVTFRCDPISEHNRLYWYRQTLGQGPEFLTYFQNEAQLEKSRLLSDRFSAERPKGSFSTLEIQRTEQGDSAMYLCASQPGGPEETQYFGPGTRLLVL.

The chain is built from TRBV15 and TRBJ1-1; a possible D gene is TRBD1 (5 bases). Germline V lookup: CDR1 LNHNV, CDR2 YYDKDF (reference sequence). CDR3 length: 12 residues. Trimming took 5 bases from V and 4 from J, leaving 8 bases between them. The DNA of the CDR3 is TGTGCCACCAGCTACAGGAGCACTGAAGCTTTCTTT. It specifies CATSYRSTEAFF.

This clonotype appeared a few times. The chain employs TRBV7-8 and TRBJ2-5, with D possibly matching TRBD1 (6 bases). V was pared by 7 bases and J by 3 bases, with 24 bases between. In germline, CDR1 is SGHVS, CDR2 FQNEAQ. The CDR3 runs to 17 residues. CDR3 residues: CASMFSSGGLVKETQYF. The CDR3 DNA is TGTGCCAGCATGTTCTCGAGTGGGGGCCTAGTAAAAGAGACCCAGTACTTC.

The genes are TRBV7-6 and TRBJ2-1; TRBD2 aligns across 10 bases. The length of the CDR3 is 15 residues. Germline V gene lookup returns CDR1 SGHVS and CDR2 FNYEAQ. The V gene end was trimmed by 5 bases and the J gene end by 3 bases; junction bases not matched to a gene: 4. As DNA, the CDR3 is TGTGCCAGCAGCCAGGGACTAGCGCTCTACAATGAGCAGTTCTTC. This codes for CASSQGLALYNEQFF.

This chain joins TRBV20-1 and TRBJ1-1; D perhaps matches TRBD1 (5 bases). Germline V gene sequence: CDR1 DFQATT, CDR2 SNEGSKA (reference sequence). The V and J ends lost 3 bases and 5 bases respectively, with 16 bases between them. The CDR3 consists of 14 residues. The CDR3 reads CSASHPRGETEAFF. CDR3 nucleotides: TGCAGTGCTAGTCACCCCCGGGGGGAAACTGAAGCTTTCTTT.

The genes are TRBV7-7 and TRBJ2-2, with D perhaps TRBD1 or TRBD2 (5 bases each). CDR1 and CDR2 (germline): SSHAT, FNYEAQ (reference sequence). V was shortened by 1 base and J by 5 bases, with 11 bases between the two germline ends. There are 15 residues in the CDR3. The CDR3 nucleotides read TGTGCCAGCAGCTTAGGGGGGACCCTAACCGGGGAGCTGTTTTTT. This codes for CASSLGGTLTGELFF.

The table lists this clonotype with many counts. The chain combines TRBV12-3 or TRBV12-4 with TRBJ2-7, with D possibly called TRBD1 or TRBD2 (6 bases each). Trimming removed 2 bases from V and 6 bases from J, with 14 bases in between. The CDR3 is made up of 14 amino acids. CDR3 sequence reads: CASSLMGGFVEQYF. Written as DNA, the CDR3 is TGTGCCAGCAGTTTAATGGGGGGCTTTGTCGAGCAGTACTTC.

This clonotype occurred a few times. The chain uses TRBV5-6 and TRBJ2-3; no clear D. This CDR3 has 13 residues. V lost 2 bases and J lost 4, with 8 bases in between. The germline gives CDR1 SGHDT, CDR2 YYEEEE. The CDR3 spells CASSFVFPDTQYF. CDR3 DNA: TGTGCCAGCAGCTTCGTTTTTCCAGATACGCAGTATTTT.

The rearrangement links TRBV6-5 to TRBJ2-2; possible D gene TRBD1, 7 bases. Germline V gene sequence: CDR1 MNHEY, CDR2 SVGAGI. Trimming took 0 bases from V and 0 from J, leaving 11 bases between them. This CDR3 has 17 amino acids. This CDR3 is CASSYSTGEANTGELFF. DNA of the CDR3: TGTGCCAGCAGTTACTCAACAGGGGAGGCGAACACCGGGGAGCTGTTTTTT.

V and J are TRBV9 and TRBJ2-2; D tentatively reads TRBD1 or TRBD2 (6 bases each). Germline-derived CDR1 and CDR2 are SGDLS and YYNGEE. CDR3 length equals 14 residues. V shed 4 bases and J shed 4 bases, with 11 bases lying between them. This CDR3 reads CASSSTGATGELFF. As DNA, the CDR3 is TGTGCCAGCAGCTCAACGGGGGCCACCGGGGAGCTGTTTTTT.

The chain recombines TRBV12-5 with TRBJ2-2; 13 bases line up with TRBD2. Germline CDR1 is LGHNT and CDR2 is FRNRAP. V shed 1 base, J shed 2 bases, and the junction held 10 bases outside the gene matches. The CDR3 is 20 residues long. CDR3 region: CASGLDETGLAGLNTGELFF. The CDR3 DNA reads TGTGCTAGTGGTTTGGACGAGACGGGACTAGCGGGGCTAAACACCGGGGAGCTGTTTTTT.

Many counts were recorded for this clonotype. This chain's CDR3 is CAISKQGGTEAFF. In DNA, the CDR3 is TGTGCCATCAGTAAACAGGGAGGCACTGAAGCTTTCTTT. V is TRBV10-3 and J is TRBJ1-1, with a possible D match to TRBD1 (6 bases). This CDR3 has 13 amino acids. In germline, CDR1 is ENHRY, CDR2 SYGVKD. The V end lost 5 bases, the J end lost 4 bases, and 11 bases lay between the germline ends.

The sample holds one count of this clonotype. V is TRBV5-5 and J is TRBJ1-6; D call uncertain. Between the trimmed V and J ends, which lost 4 bases and 16 bases, there was a span of 15 bases. The CDR3 length is 12 residues. Germline loops: CDR1 SGHKS, CDR2 YYEKEE (reference sequence). The CDR3 region is CASSPRGSLLHF. The CDR3 DNA sequence: TGTGCCAGCAGCCCCCGGGGTTCTCTGCTCCACTTT. Using reference TRBV5-5 and TRBJ1-6 for the parts outside the CDR3, the full variable domain is DAGVTQSPTHLIKTRGQQVTLRCSPISGHKSVSWYQQVLGQGPQFIFQYYEKEERGRGNFPDRFSARQFPNYSSELNVNALLLGDSALYLCASSPRGSLLHFGNGTRLTVT.

DNA of the CDR3: TGTGCCAGCAGTTTTTCCCAATCCTACGAGCAGTACTTC. Translation: CASSFSQSYEQYF. V gene TRBV28 combines with J gene TRBJ2-7; D remains unclear. The germline V and J ends were trimmed by 3 bases and 1 base, with 7 bases remaining between them. Looked up from germline, CDR1 is MDHEN and CDR2 is SYDVKM. This CDR3 is built from 13 residues.

There are a few counts of this clonotype. The rearrangement links TRBV4-1 to TRBJ2-7; 7 bases fit TRBD2. Germline V gene sequence: CDR1 MGHRA, CDR2 YSYEKL. V lost 0 bases and J lost 4; bases outside the gene matches: 3. The CDR3 contains 14 residues. CDR3 loop: CASSQDPGGYEQYF. CDR3 DNA: TGCGCCAGCAGCCAAGATCCGGGGGGTTACGAGCAGTACTTC.